A single sample is the source of the 5 T cell receptor beta chains below, sequenced in a study of T cell repertoires in cytomegalovirus infection. TCRdb reanalysed the reads using MiXCR and keeps one entry per CDR3 protein. The sample contains more than 150,000 distinct CDR3 sequences, roughly 19% of which appear only once. The sample was PBMCs. Receptors were obtained from a human donor in good health (CMV status not recorded). Some clones in this sample may be carry-over from other donors' samples.

The chain employs TRBV6-5 and TRBJ1-2, with D perhaps TRBD1 (6 bases). Germline V gene data show CDR1 as MNHEY and CDR2 as SVGAGI. This CDR3 spans 14 amino acids. Trimming left V 5 bases short and J 4 bases short, with 14 bases between. The CDR3 loop is CASSVIGQSYGYTF. The CDR3 DNA reads as TGTGCCAGCAGTGTAATCGGACAGAGCTATGGCTACACCTTC.

This clonotype was counted at least ten times. The chain uses TRBV7-9 and TRBJ1-1; D uncertain. CDR1 SEHNR and CDR2 FQNEAQ come from the germline V gene (reference sequence). The V end lost 5 bases, the J end lost 6 bases, and 13 bases lay between the germline ends. CDR3 length: 13 amino acids. The CDR3 sequence: CASSLTSGSEAFF. CDR3 nucleotide sequence: TGTGCCAGCAGCCTCACCTCCGGCTCTGAAGCTTTCTTT.

Note on this clonotype: This could be a read error, since a much larger clone is one nucleotide away. This chain connects TRBV7-3 to TRBJ2-1; no firm D call. V shed 5 bases and J shed 4 bases, with 9 bases lying between them. This CDR3 spans 13 amino acids. The germline gives CDR1 SGHTA, CDR2 FQGTGA. This CDR3 reads CASSSETYNEQFF. CDR3 in DNA: TGTGCCAGCAGCAGTGAGACTTACAATGAGCAGTTCTTC.

In its sample, this clonotype was seen many times. The chain carries TRBV28 and TRBJ2-3; D not resolved. The V gene lost 5 bases and the J gene lost 2 bases, with 20 bases spanning the gap. Germline loops: CDR1 MDHEN, CDR2 SYDVKM. The CDR3 is 17 amino acids. As DNA, the CDR3 is TGTGCCAGCAGTCGCGATCCCCACACCGGAGTCACAGATACGCAGTATTTT. Translation gives CASSRDPHTGVTDTQYF. Based on the CDR3 plus reference TRBV28 and TRBJ2-3, the full variable domain is DVKVTQSSRYLVKRTGEKVFLECVQDMDHENMFWYRQDPGLGLRLIYFSYDVKMKEKGDIPEGYSVSREKKERFSLILESASTNQTSMYLCASSRDPHTGVTDTQYFGPGTRLTVL.

In its sample, this clonotype was seen many times. This sequence joins TRBV7-8 and TRBJ1-2; 10 nucleotides match TRBD1. This CDR3 comprises 15 residues. Germline CDR1 SGHVS, CDR2 FQNEAQ. V gave up 5 bases and J gave up 4 bases; unmatched junction bases: 7. The DNA for the CDR3 is TGTGCCAGCAGCCCCGACAGGGGGCGCGCCTATGGCTACACCTTC. It translates to CASSPDRGRAYGYTF.